These T cell receptor beta chains were read from a single sample in a study of blood T cell repertoires in COVID-19. This table comes from immunoSEQ multiplex PCR, and its TCRdb copy is limited to in-frame clones, with some not included. Found here are tens of thousands of clones, about 80% of them singletons; the top ten hold approximately 8.8%. Sequenced material: peripheral blood. These receptors were obtained from a man aged 55 to 70 with acute or convalescent COVID-19. The conserved cysteine and the conserved F or W are not part of the CDR3 here.

TRBJ1-1	TRBV27	ARHPNTEAF
TRBJ1-6	TRBV2	ASNGDRGISNSPLH
TRBJ2-1	TRBV5-4	ASSYSGGAYNEQF
TRBJ1-2	TRBV7-2	ASSLAPTAPYGYT
TRBJ1-2	TRBV18	ASSLSGTTSNYGYT
TRBJ2-5	TRBV10-3	AISESTAQETQY
TRBJ1-3	TRBV9	ASSVQGASGNTIY
TRBJ1-1	TRBV7-3	ASSLSGGVGTEAF
TRBJ1-2	TRBV10-3	AISDSLYRDRPHSNYGYT
TRBJ1-3	TRBV9	ASSVQGVSGNTIY
TRBJ1-2	TRBV5-6	ASSLGGRYT
TRBJ2-5	TRBV5-4	ASSFTGQETQY
TRBJ2-3	TRBV14	ASSQRLAGDTDTQY
TRBJ1-1	TRBV7-3	ASIPLDRVNTEAF
TRBJ2-7	TRBV7-8	ASSLEGTPYYEQY
TRBJ1-3	TRBV30	AWSVQTGNTIY
TRBJ2-2	TRBV11-3	ASSQGADRPGELF
TRBJ1-5	TRBV24-1	ATDFRVNQPQH
TRBJ2-6	TRBV5-5	ASSLRRAGANVLT
TRBJ2-7	TRBV30	AWSVIYEQY
TRBJ1-1	TRBV3-1/TRBV3-2	ASSLGTGTEAF
TRBJ1-4	TRBV28	ASMGVGQGGSNEKLF
TRBJ1-3	TRBV6-5	ASRPGQGSNTIY
TRBJ1-2	TRBV15	ATSSPGDGYT
TRBJ2-1	TRBV18	ASSPPRQGAYNEQF
TRBJ2-5	TRBV19	ATSKGQTYQETQY
TRBJ2-7	TRBV7-2	ASSLFRTGYEQY
TRBJ1-6	TRBV19	ASSLITGSSYNSPLH
TRBJ2-1	TRBV5-1	ASSFLGTGVGNEQF
TRBJ2-4	TRBV21-1	ASSNLAPPFVGPRNIQY
TRBJ1-5	TRBV24-1	ATSGTGSSNQPQH
TRBJ1-3	TRBV3-1/TRBV3-2	ASSPTGDYRASGNTIY
TRBJ1-4	TRBV11-2	ASSSGAIREKLF
TRBJ2-3	TRBV9	ASSPGDTQY
TRBJ2-2	TRBV7-2	ASSLAGGLVGELF
TRBJ1-6	TRBV18	ASSPSSGWDNSPLH
TRBJ1-5	TRBV4-1	ASSQGVVRGGSNQPQH
TRBJ2-6	TRBV7-2	AIPDFAGANVLT